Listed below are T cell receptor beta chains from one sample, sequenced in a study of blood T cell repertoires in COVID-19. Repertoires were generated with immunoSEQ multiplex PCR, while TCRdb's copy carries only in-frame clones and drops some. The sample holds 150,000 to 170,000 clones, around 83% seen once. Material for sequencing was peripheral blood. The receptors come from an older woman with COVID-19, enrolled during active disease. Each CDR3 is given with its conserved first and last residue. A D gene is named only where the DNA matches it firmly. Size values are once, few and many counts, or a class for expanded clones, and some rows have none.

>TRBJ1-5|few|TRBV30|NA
TGTGCCTGGAGTGTACAGGGACGAAGGCAGCCCCAGCATTTT
CAWSVQGRRQPQHF
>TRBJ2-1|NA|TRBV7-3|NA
TGTGCCAGCAGCTTACGCAGGGACAATGAGCAGTTCTTC
CASSLRRDNEQFF
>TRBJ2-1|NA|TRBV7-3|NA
TGTGCCAGCAGCTCACAGGGTAGCTCCTACAATGAGCAGTTCTTC
CASSSQGSSYNEQFF
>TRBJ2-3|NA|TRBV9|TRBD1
TGTGCCAGCAGCGAAGGGACAGCGCGCACAGATACGCAGTATTTT
CASSEGTARTDTQYF
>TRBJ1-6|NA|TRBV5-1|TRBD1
TGCGCCAGCAGATATGGGACAGGGGTCGGGTTCGCGAGGTCTTCACCCCTCCACTTT
CASRYGTGVGFARSSPLHF
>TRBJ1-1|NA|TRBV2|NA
TGTGCCAGCAGTGGCGACAGTTCCACTGAAGCTTTCTTT
CASSGDSSTEAFF
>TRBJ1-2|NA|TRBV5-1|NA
TGCGCCAGCAGCTTGGAATTGCGGGGCAGCCAGGGCTACACCTTC
CASSLELRGSQGYTF
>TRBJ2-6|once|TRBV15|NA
TGTGCCACCAGCAGAGATAGCCGGAACTCTGGGGCCAACGTCCTGACTTTC
CATSRDSRNSGANVLTF
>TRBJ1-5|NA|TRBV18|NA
TGTGCCAGCTCACGGTCGACAGGAGACGGCAATCAGCCCCAGCATTTT
CASSRSTGDGNQPQHF
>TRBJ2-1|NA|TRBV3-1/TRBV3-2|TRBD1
TGTGCCAGCAGCCACCCCTTGGGACAGGGGAACAATGAGCAGTTCTTC
CASSHPLGQGNNEQFF
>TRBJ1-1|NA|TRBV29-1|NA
TGCAGCGTTGGGACATCGAACACTGAAGCTTTCTTT
CSVGTSNTEAFF
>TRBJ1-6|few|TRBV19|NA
TGTGCCAGTAGTAAAGACAGCGGACGCTTAACGTATAATTCACCCCTCCACTTT
CASSKDSGRLTYNSPLHF
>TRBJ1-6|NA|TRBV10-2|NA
TGCGCCAGCCTTCGAGAAACCGGTTCACCCCTCCACTTT
CASLRETGSPLHF
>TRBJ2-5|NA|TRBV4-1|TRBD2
TGCGCCAGCAGCCAAGAGGGACTAGCGGGGGTAGAGACCCAGTACTTC
CASSQEGLAGVETQYF
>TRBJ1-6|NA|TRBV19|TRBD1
TGTGCCAGTAGTCCTCGGACAGGCGGCAATAATTCACCCCTCCACTTT
CASSPRTGGNNSPLHF
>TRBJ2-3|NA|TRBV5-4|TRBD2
TGTGCCAGCAGCTTTGGGACTAGCGGGAGCACAGATACGCAGTATTTT
CASSFGTSGSTDTQYF
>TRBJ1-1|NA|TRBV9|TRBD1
TGTGCCAGCAGCACTCAGGGGGCTCGAGCTTTCTTT
CASSTQGARAFF
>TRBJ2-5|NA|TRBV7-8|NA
TGTGCCAGCAGCTTAGGCAGGGACCAAGAGACCCAGTACTTC
CASSLGRDQETQYF
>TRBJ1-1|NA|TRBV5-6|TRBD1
TGTGCCAGCAGCTTGAACGGCGGGACAGGGGAAGCTTTCTTT
CASSLNGGTGEAFF
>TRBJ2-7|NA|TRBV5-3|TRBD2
TGTGCCAGAAGCCCTAGCGGCTCCTACGAGCAGTACTTC
CARSPSGSYEQYF
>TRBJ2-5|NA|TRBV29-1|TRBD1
TGCAGCGGTAAGACAGGGATGGAGACCCAGTACTTC
CSGKTGMETQYF
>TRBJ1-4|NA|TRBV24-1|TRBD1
TGTGCCACCAGTGTCGGGACAGGGCGACTGTTTTTT
CATSVGTGRLFF
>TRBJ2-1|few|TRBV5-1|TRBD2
TGCGCCAGCAGCTCGGGACTAGCGGGAGTTTTCTACAATGAGCAGTTCTTC
CASSSGLAGVFYNEQFF
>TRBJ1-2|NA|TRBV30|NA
TGTGCCTGGAGGCCTTTATCCCAGAATGGCTACACCTTC
CAWRPLSQNGYTF
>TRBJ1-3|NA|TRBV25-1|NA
TGTGCCAGCAGTGAAATCGGGGGGGTAGCTGCTGGAAACACCATATATTTT
CASSEIGGVAAGNTIYF
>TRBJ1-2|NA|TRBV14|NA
TGTGCCAGCAGCTCGGTTCCATCGGTCGGCTACACCTTC
CASSSVPSVGYTF
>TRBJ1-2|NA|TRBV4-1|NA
TGCGCCAGCAGCCAAGAGGGCCCCGGGAGGTATGGCTACACCTTC
CASSQEGPGRYGYTF
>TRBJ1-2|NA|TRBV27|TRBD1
TGTGCCAGCAGTTTGATTCCCGGACAGGACTATGGCTACACCTTC
CASSLIPGQDYGYTF
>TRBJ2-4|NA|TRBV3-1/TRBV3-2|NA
TGTGCCAGCAGCCAGAGAGCGGTAGCCAAAAACATTCAGTACTTC
CASSQRAVAKNIQYF
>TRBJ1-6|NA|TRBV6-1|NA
TGTGCCAGCAGTGAAGGCTCTGCAGGGGCAGTTTCACCCCTCCACTTT
CASSEGSAGAVSPLHF
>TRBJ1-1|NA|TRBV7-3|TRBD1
TGTGCCAGCAGCTTCGGACAGGGGGGTGAAGCTTTCTTT
CASSFGQGGEAFF
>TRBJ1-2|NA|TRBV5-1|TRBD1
TGCGCCAGCAGCCCCGACAGGGGGCAAGATGGCTACACCTTC
CASSPDRGQDGYTF
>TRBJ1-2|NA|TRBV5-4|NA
TGTGCCAGCAGCTTGGATGCAGCTAACTATGGCTACACCTTC
CASSLDAANYGYTF
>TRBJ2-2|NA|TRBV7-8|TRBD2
TGTGCCAGCAGCTATAGCGGGGCGAACACCGGGGAGCTGTTTTTT
CASSYSGANTGELFF
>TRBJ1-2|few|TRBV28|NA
TGTGCCAGCAGTTTAGGGGGGATCTTTAACTATGGCTACACCTTC
CASSLGGIFNYGYTF
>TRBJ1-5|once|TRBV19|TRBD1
TGTGCCAGTAGTCCTACTTCTTCGACAGGGTATTCTCAGCCCCAGCATTTT
CASSPTSSTGYSQPQHF
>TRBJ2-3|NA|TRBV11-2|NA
TGTGCCAGCAGCTTTAGGCGGCGGGGTGTCGGAGATACGCAGTATTTT
CASSFRRRGVGDTQYF
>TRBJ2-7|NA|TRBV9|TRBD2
TGTGCCAGCAGCCCTCTAGCGGGAGGAACCGCGGAGCAGTACTTC
CASSPLAGGTAEQYF
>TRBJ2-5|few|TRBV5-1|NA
TGCGCCAGCAGCTTGGCCAAAGAGACCCAGTACTTC
CASSLAKETQYF
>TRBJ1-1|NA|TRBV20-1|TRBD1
TGCAGTGCTAGTGCCCCAGGGGGCGGCACTGAAGCTTTCTTT
CSASAPGGGTEAFF
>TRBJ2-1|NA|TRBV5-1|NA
TGCGCCAGCAGCTTGATGCGGGGACTCTCCTACAATGAGCAGTTCTTC
CASSLMRGLSYNEQFF
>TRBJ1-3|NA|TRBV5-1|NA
TGCGCCAGCAGCTTGGTATCCGGCTCTGGAAACACCATATATTTT
CASSLVSGSGNTIYF
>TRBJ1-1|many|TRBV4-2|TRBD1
TGTGCCAGCAGCCAACCTACAGGGGAGAGTGCTTTCTTT
CASSQPTGESAFF
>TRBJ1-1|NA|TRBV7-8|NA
TGTGCCAGCAGCTTAGAAAGGCAAGGGGGCACTGAAGCTTTCTTT
CASSLERQGGTEAFF
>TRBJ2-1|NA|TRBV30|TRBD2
TGTGCCTGGAGTACGGCTAGCGGCAATGAGCAGTTCTTC
CAWSTASGNEQFF
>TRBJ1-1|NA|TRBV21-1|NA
TGTGCCAGCAGCAAGCCAGGACAGGGGGCTCACACTGAAGCTTTCTTT
CASSKPGQGAHTEAFF
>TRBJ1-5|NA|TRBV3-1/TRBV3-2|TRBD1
TGTGCCAGCAGCCTAGAGGGGGCCGGGCAGCCCCAGCATTTT
CASSLEGAGQPQHF
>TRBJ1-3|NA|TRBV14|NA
TGTGCCAGCAGCCAAGTAACCCTTCAGGGCTCTGGAAACACCATATATTTT
CASSQVTLQGSGNTIYF
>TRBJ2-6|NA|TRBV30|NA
TGTGCCTGGAGTGCCCGAGGGGGGGCTGGGGCCAACGTCCTGACTTTC
CAWSARGGAGANVLTF
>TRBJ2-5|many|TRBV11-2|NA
TGTGCCAGCAGCTTAGCGGGACACTGGGAGACCCAGTACTTC
CASSLAGHWETQYF
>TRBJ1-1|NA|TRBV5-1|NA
TGCGCCAGCAGCTTGCAGGAGGTCGTGAACACTGAAGCTTTCTTT
CASSLQEVVNTEAFF